The rows below give T cell receptor beta chains drawn from one sample of a study of blood T cells in healthy people across ages. Via MiXCR, TCRdb re-called the 5' RACE reads, giving one row per CDR3 protein. The table lists approximately 700,000 distinct CDR3 sequences, about 34% of them singletons, with less than 20% in the top ten. Input material: blood. The receptors were gathered from a woman of 80 years or more in good health. CDR3s include the opening cysteine and the closing phenylalanine or tryptophan. The D gene is left open where the match is weak. Rows may omit the clone size; those that give it use once, few, many or a size class.

>TRBD1|TRBJ1-2|few|TRBV3-1
TGTGCCAGCAGCCAACAGAGGACAGGGGGAACCTATGGCTACACCTTC
CASSQQRTGGTYGYTF
>.|TRBJ1-4|few|TRBV12-5
TGTGCTAGTGGTTCCTGGACCTTGGCAACTAATGAAAAACTGTTTTTT
CASGSWTLATNEKLFF
>.|TRBJ1-3|.|TRBV3-1
TGTGCCAGCAGTAGATTCAGGGGCAGCTCTGGAAACACCATATATTTT
CASSRFRGSSGNTIYF
>.|TRBJ2-7|.|TRBV11-2
TGTGCCAGCAGCTCCCTCACTCGGGTTCTGAGCTCCTACGAGCAGTACTTC
CASSSLTRVLSSYEQYF
>.|TRBJ1-2|.|TRBV20-1
TGCAGTGCGCGCTCGAAGGAAGGGGGAGGGGGCTACACCTTC
CSARSKEGGGGYTF
>.|TRBJ2-5|many|TRBV20-1
TGCAGTGCTAGAGATCTCGTGGGGCGGACCGGAGCTTTTCAAGAGACCCAGTACTTC
CSARDLVGRTGAFQETQYF
>.|TRBJ1-6|.|TRBV4-1
TGCGCCAGCAGCCAAGATATATGGGAATCCCTCCACTTT
CASSQDIWESLHF
>TRBD1|TRBJ2-3|few|TRBV6-4
TGTGCCAGCTCCCTCGAGGGGGCCGGTGCGGATACGCAGTATTTT
CASSLEGAGADTQYF
>.|TRBJ1-1|.|TRBV28
TGTGCCAGCAGCCCAACGGATGGCGGTAACACTGAAGCTTTCTTT
CASSPTDGGNTEAFF
>TRBD1|TRBJ1-5|.|TRBV18
TGTGCCAGCTCACCGACGGACAGGGCTGATCAGCCCCAGCATTTT
CASSPTDRADQPQHF
>.|TRBJ1-4|.|TRBV15
TGTGCCACCAGCAGGGACATTAATGAAAAACTGTTTTTT
CATSRDINEKLFF
>.|TRBJ2-3|few|TRBV19
TGTGCCAGTAGCAACCTAGCATCTGCAGATACGCAGTATTTT
CASSNLASADTQYF
>TRBD1|TRBJ1-5|few|TRBV18
TGTGCCAGCTCACCGAGGGGGCAGCTGGGTCAGCCCCAGCATTTT
CASSPRGQLGQPQHF
>.|TRBJ2-3|.|TRBV7-6
TGTGCCAGCAACTCCCGCAAGGCGGGGTGGTCTAGCACAGATACGCAGTATTTT
CASNSRKAGWSSTDTQYF
>TRBD1|TRBJ2-3|.|TRBV13
TGTGCCAGCAGCGACAGGACAGGGGGCACGACAGATACGCAGTATTTT
CASSDRTGGTTDTQYF
>.|TRBJ2-2|.|TRBV7-2
TGTGCCAGCGGATCAAAAGGGGGAATTCGCACCGGGGAGCGGTTTTTT
CASGSKGGIRTGERFF
>TRBD2|TRBJ2-7|.|TRBV7-2
TGTGCCAGCAGTCTAACCGGGACTAGATCCCACGAGCAGTACTTC
CASSLTGTRSHEQYF
>.|TRBJ2-5|few|TRBV11-3
TGTGCCAGCAGCACTGGGACCGCCAGACAAGAGACCCAGTACTTC
CASSTGTARQETQYF
>.|TRBJ1-2|many|TRBV11-2
TGTGCCAGCAGCTTGGGCAGGGGAGGCGGCTACACCTTC
CASSLGRGGGYTF
>.|TRBJ2-7|.|TRBV2
TGTGCCAGCAGCCTACAGGGTTACGGGCAGTACTTC
CASSLQGYGQYF
>TRBD1|TRBJ2-5|many|TRBV2
TGTGCCAGCAGGCGGACAGGGTCTGTCCAAGAGACCCAGTACTTC
CASRRTGSVQETQYF
>.|TRBJ2-5|many|TRBV20-1
TGCAGTGTCTCAGGGTTTTCTGAGACCCAGTACTTC
CSVSGFSETQYF
>.|TRBJ2-7|many|TRBV27
TGTGCCAGCAGTCCTCGGGGAGGCCCAGCCAGATACGAGCAGTACTTC
CASSPRGGPARYEQYF
>TRBD2|TRBJ2-1|many|TRBV20-1
TGCAGTGCTAGAGAGGTAGCGGGGGCGTACAATGAGCAGTTCTTC
CSAREVAGAYNEQFF